The TCR beta chain under discussion was sequenced for a study of shared clonotypes between healthy human individuals (dated by TCRdb to about 2020). With respect to the entire study: Three men and two women, aged 18 to 49 years, made up the cohort. Per donor, three plates each were used for CD4 naive and CD4 memory, two for CD8 naive, and one for CD8 memory. To increase sequencing depth and limit assay-specific biases, different laboratories used diverse techniques to prepare libraries and sequence TCR repertoires. Leukapheresis yielded between about 0.85 and 9 billion PBMCs per donor. The study deeply sequenced blood TCR repertoires of about 5 healthy adults to estimate repertoire size and the extent of clonotype sharing between individuals.

As encoded in the germline V gene, CDR1 is SGHVS while CDR2 is FQNEAQ. The junction shows trimming of 5 bases on V and 5 bases on J, and the gene matches do not reach 6 bases of it. The CDR3, cysteine through phenylalanine, is 13 amino acids long. Only the CDR3 part of the read is kept: 39 bases, read in frame from the first base. General findings and caveats noted by the study authors: Because the study included only a small number of donors, the genetic and exposure-history diversity represented was limited. Compared with non-shared clonotypes, clonotypes shared by all four sorted-subset donors had higher generation probabilities. Based on pairwise subsampling, the degree of clonotype sharing among donors was expected to be affected by sequencing depth. Sampling was restricted to blood, and TCR repertoires in tissues likely differ from the TCR repertoires found in blood. Larger estimated clonotype richness was generally found for naive subsets than for memory subsets. Sharing across four donors was observed for approximately 5% of naive CD4, 3.5% of naive CD8, over 2% of memory CD4, and about 0.4% of memory CD8 clonotypes. Even with the large sequencing depth, rarefaction of the sorted-subset datasets indicated that sequencing was incomplete.

Using the deep immunoSEQ assay, TCR CDR3 regions were amplified from genomic DNA by multiplex PCR. Extracted genomic DNA from each cell subset was distributed evenly across all wells of several immunoSEQ 96-well plates, and each plate was treated as a replicate. For sorted subsets, 150 to 250 ng genomic DNA, equal to 25,000 to 35,000 T cell genomes, was loaded into each replicate PCR. The purified libraries were quantified using a Qubit 3.0 fluorometer, sized with a Bioanalyzer 2100, and then quantified again using the KAPA Library Quantification kit. Each immunoSEQ 96-well plate was sequenced on its own single-read 150-cycle Illumina NextSeq 550 flow cell. The authors' analysis ran thus. Because the immunoSEQ output included only junctional sequences and no quality scores, the filtering could not be the same as the filtering used for full-length reads. Sequences were annotated with PyIR, a Python wrapper for IgBLAST v1.9, using IMGT germline references to assign V/J genes and CDR3. Reads were removed for weak V/J assignments (E-value above 1e-6), missing CDR3, stop codons, out-of-frame junctions, or ambiguous translated residues. V3J clonotypes were defined by identical inferred V gene, J gene, and CDR3 amino acid sequence. To compute the percentage overlap between repertoires, the number of shared unique clonotypes was divided by the size of the smaller repertoire. Richness of each repertoire was evaluated using RTK rarefaction, the Chao1 estimator, and Recon v2.1 estimates of unobserved clonotypes. Generation probabilities for all TCRbeta clonotypes obtained by the gDNA method from several donors were computed using OLGA. TCRdb re-hosts the immuneACCESS table, in-frame sequences only. Its copies lack some clones; in the studies checked, an unresolved V gene accounts for under half of them, and the cause for the rest is not known. The V and J calls and the clone size are those of that table, but D and trimming were determined from the DNA. The sample yields around 1.9 million clones; 93% were counted once. The ten largest clones capture about 1.6% of the sample.

In regard to this clone: Its antigen remains undetermined. Base qualities were left out, and no much larger clone turns up one base away.

CD8 naive samples consisted of CD45RO-negative cells that were positively selected for CCR7, yielding a CD45RA+CCR7+ population without TemRA cells. The donors were healthy, HIV-negative adults who had no recently reported acute infections or vaccinations. Every donor was a Caucasian adult living in Nashville, Tennessee, USA. Blood was obtained by leukapheresis, after which PBMCs were separated by Ficoll-Histopaque density gradient centrifugation and cryopreserved in liquid nitrogen vapor phase. Analytical flow cytometry was used to check the purity and quantity of every magnetically sorted T cell population. Genomic DNA was isolated from each sorted fraction and quantified by UV absorbance on a Nanodrop 2000c.

The sequence derives from a man younger than 35 in good health. Some clones in this sample may be carry-over from other donors' samples. Sequenced: naive CD8+ T cells from PBMCs. Interpreted using the paper, the cell subset or site label stands for: CD45RA+CCR7+. This receptor chain uses TRBV7-8 and TRBJ2-7; TRBD1 agrees with 7 junctional bases. The DNA sequence is given as TGTGCCAGCAGCCTCCAGGGGGTCCACGAGCAGTACTTC. Translation gives CASSLQGVHEQYF.